A single sample is the source of the 17 T cell receptor beta chains below, sequenced in a study of T cell responses to AZD1222 COVID-19 vaccine. TCRdb's copy holds only in-frame clones and misses some; the assay was immunoSEQ multiplex PCR. The sample contains about 130,000 clones, about 85% of which appear only once. The specimen comprised peripheral blood, sampled 28 days after the second AZD1222 dose. These receptors were collected from an adult who received the AZD1222 COVID-19 vaccine.

V and J are TRBV28 and TRBJ1-1; D is perhaps TRBD1 (6 bases). CDR1 and CDR2 from the germline V gene are MDHEN and SYDVKM. The CDR3 extends over 15 amino acids. V was cut by 5 bases and J by 1 base, with 14 bases left in between. CDR3 DNA sequence: TGTGCCAGCAGTCCCACGGGGGGCGCGAACACTGAAGCTTTCTTT. This sequence encodes CASSPTGGANTEAFF.

The V gene is TRBV12-3 or TRBV12-4, the J gene TRBJ2-5; D is undetermined. The CDR3 sequence is 12 residues long. Trimming left V 5 bases short and J 5 bases short, with 9 bases between. As DNA, the CDR3 is TGTGCCAGCAGTCCCGGGTGGGAGACCCAGTACTTC. Protein: CASSPGWETQYF.

The chain employs TRBV7-6 and TRBJ2-7; TRBD1 aligns across 7 bases. Germline CDR1 reads SGHVS; CDR2 reads FNYEAQ. This CDR3 has 16 amino acids. With V trimmed by 5 bases and J by 1 base, 11 bases remained unmatched. In DNA, the CDR3 is TGTGCCAGCAGCCCGTCGACACAGGGGAATTCCTACGAGCAGTACTTC. Protein: CASSPSTQGNSYEQYF.

The gene calls are TRBV28 and TRBJ1-3; TRBD1 agrees at 8 bases. Trimming at V came to 4 bases and at J to 4 bases, leaving 3 bases not matched to a gene. Germline V gene lookup returns CDR1 MDHEN and CDR2 SYDVKM. There are 14 residues in the CDR3. The CDR3, as DNA: TGTGCCAGCAGTTCGGGACAGGCCGGAAACACCATATATTTT. Amino acids: CASSSGQAGNTIYF.

A few counts support this clone. The chain carries TRBV28 and TRBJ1-1, with D perhaps matching TRBD1 (6 bases). The V end lost 5 bases, the J end lost 3 bases, and 13 bases lay between the germline ends. This CDR3 has 14 amino acids. CDR1 is MDHEN, CDR2 SYDVKM, per germline. CDR3 region: CASSGEGGYTEAFF. The CDR3 nucleotides read TGTGCCAGCAGTGGGGAGGGGGGGTACACTGAAGCTTTCTTT.

For the CDR3, the DNA is TGTGCCAGTAGTCCAAAGGGATTCACTGAAGCTTTCTTT. Translating it yields CASSPKGFTEAFF. The chain couples TRBV19 to TRBJ1-1; D call uncertain. The CDR3 has 13 amino acids. The V gene lost 5 bases and the J gene lost 4 bases, with 11 bases spanning the gap. In germline, CDR1 is LNHDA, CDR2 SQIVND (reference sequence).

J is TRBJ1-4 and V is TRBV2; D is unresolved. V was trimmed by 3 bases and J by 0 bases, leaving 11 bases between them. The CDR3 is 16 residues long. CDR1 is SNHLY, CDR2 FYNNEI, per germline. CDR3 sequence reads: CASSDPGFATNEKLFF. CDR3 nucleotide sequence: TGTGCCAGCAGTGATCCCGGATTTGCAACTAATGAAAAACTGTTTTTT.

The chain combines TRBV7-2 with TRBJ2-3; D not certain. V lost 1 base and J lost 5, with 7 bases in between. CDR1 is SGHTA, CDR2 FQGNSA, per germline. This CDR3 has 13 residues. CDR3 sequence: CASSLGEKDTQYF. CDR3 in DNA: TGTGCCAGCAGCTTAGGAGAAAAAGATACGCAGTATTTT.

This chain connects TRBV28 to TRBJ2-1, with D unresolved. This CDR3 has 15 amino acids. The germline V and J ends were trimmed by 2 bases and 0 bases, with 8 bases remaining between them. In germline, CDR1 is MDHEN, CDR2 SYDVKM. In DNA form, the CDR3 reads TGTGCCAGCAGTTTACGTACACCCTCCTACAATGAGCAGTTCTTC. It encodes CASSLRTPSYNEQFF.

The genes are TRBV10-3 and TRBJ1-1, with a tentative D call TRBD1 (5 bases). This CDR3 has 13 amino acids. Trimming pared 10 bases from V and 1 base from J, leaving 13 bases between. Per the germline V gene, CDR1 is ENHRY and CDR2 is SYGVKD. This chain's CDR3 is CATDDSPNTEAFF. In DNA form, the CDR3 reads TGTGCCACGGACGACAGTCCGAACACTGAAGCTTTCTTT.

This chain connects TRBV3-1 (or the pseudogene TRBV3-2) to TRBJ2-3; TRBD1 is a possible D gene (6 bases). The germline V gene encodes CDR1 LGHDT and CDR2 YNNKEL (reference sequence). Trimming removed 0 bases from V and 6 bases from J, with 13 bases in between. There are 15 residues in the CDR3. CDR3 bases: TGTGCCAGCAGCCAAGATTGGGGGACACAGGATACGCAGTATTTT. Protein: CASSQDWGTQDTQYF.

This clone was observed a single time. The chain recombines TRBV7-2 with TRBJ2-7; tentative D call: TRBD2 (7 bases). The CDR3 has 15 residues. V lost 1 base to trimming and J lost 5 bases, with 15 bases between them. Per germline, CDR1 SGHTA and CDR2 FQGNSA. The CDR3 sequence: CASSLVGGQVHEQYF. CDR3 coding DNA: TGTGCCAGCAGCTTAGTCGGGGGGCAAGTACACGAGCAGTACTTC.

This clone is a singleton in its sample. The chain couples TRBV7-9 to TRBJ2-7; D is ambiguous. Germline loops: CDR1 SEHNR, CDR2 FQNEAQ (reference sequence). This CDR3 has 12 residues. V was shortened by 1 base and J by 5 bases, with 6 bases between the two germline ends. The CDR3 sequence is CASSLVRDEQYF. As DNA, the CDR3 is TGTGCCAGCAGCTTAGTCCGTGACGAGCAGTACTTC.

This chain connects TRBV30 to TRBJ1-5; possibly TRBD1 for D (6 bases). Germline V CDR1 and CDR2: GTSNPN, SVGIG (reference sequence). The CDR3 covers 14 residues. The V gene lost 0 bases and the J gene lost 2 bases, with 8 bases spanning the gap. As DNA, the CDR3 is TGTGCCTGGAGTGTCGGGGGGCGCAATCAGCCCCAGCATTTT. This encodes CAWSVGGRNQPQHF.

CDR3 region: CATRTGELSGNTIYF. As DNA, the CDR3 is TGTGCCACCCGGACAGGGGAGCTCTCTGGAAACACCATATATTTT. The chain couples TRBV19 to TRBJ1-3; 9 positions match TRBD1. The V segment lost 10 bases and the J segment 0 bases; nucleotides outside the gene matches: 7. Looked up from germline, CDR1 is LNHDA and CDR2 is SQIVND (reference sequence). This CDR3 contains 15 residues.

Here the CDR3 reads CASSFQGSLGNTGELFF. In DNA, the CDR3 is TGTGCCAGCAGCTTTCAGGGGAGTTTAGGGAACACCGGGGAGCTGTTTTTT. The V gene is TRBV5-4, the J gene TRBJ2-2; D perhaps matches TRBD1 (6 bases). V was cut by 2 bases and J by 1 base, with 15 bases left in between. Per the germline V gene, CDR1 is SGHNT and CDR2 is YYREEE (reference sequence). The CDR3 runs 17 residues.

The J gene is TRBJ1-2, the V gene TRBV6-5; 9 bases are shared with TRBD1. Trimming at V came to 0 bases and at J to 4 bases, leaving 6 bases not matched to a gene. The CDR3 consists of 16 residues. In germline, CDR1 is MNHEY, CDR2 SVGAGI. This chain's CDR3 is CASSYSGQGVSYGYTF. Written as DNA, the CDR3 is TGTGCCAGCAGTTACTCGGGACAGGGAGTTAGCTATGGCTACACCTTC.